This note documents a single T cell receptor beta chain sequence. Antigen unknown. The CDR3 is 18 residues long. V dropped 0 bases and J dropped 0; count of bases not matched to a gene: 7. Germline V gene sequence: CDR1 SGHDT, CDR2 YYEEEE. The entry originates in a study of cytomegalovirus exposure and HLA in healthy donors. General observations from the study: In a later analysis, at a false discovery rate of 0.05, approximately 15,000 TCR beta sequences matched HLA alleles. A prior analysis recorded that most TCR beta V segments were productive about 87% or about 30% of the time.

PCR used 60 Vbeta primers and 13 Jbeta primers. Original processing methods: In a later analysis, around 10 million of about 80 million unique beta chains occurred in at least two donors. The repertoire was sequenced with immunoSEQ multiplex PCR; TCRdb's copy has only in-frame clones and lacks some. From that table come the V and J calls and clone size; the DNA was used to work out D and trimming. The profile covers 87,000 or so clones, with around 8% appearing a single time and about 2.3% taken by the ten largest. Source material: PBMCs. The clonotype originates from a man aged 45-65 years in good health and CMV-seronegative. The V and J genes are TRBV5-6 and TRBJ2-1; 9 bases align to TRBD2. The CDR3 nucleotides read TGTGCCAGCAGCTTGGAAGCGGGGGGCTTCAGCTCCTACAATGAGCAGTTCTTC. Translating gives CASSLEAGGFSSYNEQFF.